The 30 T cell receptor beta chains below all came from one sample that was sequenced in a study of T cell changes during pregnancy in multiple sclerosis. Sequenced by immunoSEQ multiplex PCR; TCRdb stores in-frame clones only, minus some. The sample records about 87,000 clones, about 93% being singletons. The sequenced sample was peripheral blood, obtained in the third trimester of pregnancy. The source is a female donor in good health, enrolled as a control in a pregnancy study.

V and J are TRBV28 and TRBJ2-1; the match to TRBD1 covers 7 bases. The CDR3 is made up of 17 amino acids. In germline, CDR1 is MDHEN, CDR2 SYDVKM. V dropped 3 bases and J dropped 8; count of bases not matched to a gene: 16. CDR3 nucleotides: TGTGCCAGCAGTTTCAGCGCCGAGACAGGGAATTGGGATGAGCAGTTCTTC. Its protein product is CASSFSAETGNWDEQFF.

V is TRBV5-1 and J is TRBJ2-1, with D unclear. Trimming cost V 0 bases and J 5 bases, with 9 bases left between them. CDR3 length: 14 residues. Germline CDR1 and CDR2: SGHRS and YFSETQ. For the CDR3, the DNA is TGCGCCAGCAGCTTGGATCGCACTCACAATGAGCAGTTCTTC. Amino acid sequence: CASSLDRTHNEQFF.

In nucleotides, the CDR3 is TGTGCCAGTCAGGACAGGCGTGGGATTAATCAGCCCCAGCATTTT. Its translation: CASQDRRGINQPQHF. The chain has TRBV19 and TRBJ1-5; TRBD1 matches at 7 bases. The length of the CDR3 is 15 residues. Germline-derived CDR1 and CDR2 are LNHDA and SQIVND (reference sequence). With 8 bases clipped from V and 4 bases from J, the junction kept 11 bases outside the gene matches.

The V and J genes are TRBV29-1 and TRBJ1-2, with D possibly matching TRBD1 (5 bases). CDR1 is SQVTM, CDR2 ANQGSEA, per germline. Trimming removed 2 bases from V and 4 bases from J, with 8 bases in between. The CDR3 extends over 12 amino acids. This CDR3 is CSVERDSYGYTF. As DNA, the CDR3 is TGCAGCGTTGAAAGAGACAGCTATGGCTACACCTTC.

In its sample, this clone was seen once. The chain recombines TRBV7-2 with TRBJ1-2; TRBD1 agrees at 7 bases. The V gene end was trimmed by 5 bases and the J gene end by 11 bases; junction bases not matched to a gene: 14. Germline loops: CDR1 SGHTA, CDR2 FQGNSA. The CDR3 has 14 residues. The CDR3: CASSRDPGQPTYTF. In DNA form, the CDR3 reads TGTGCCAGCAGCCGGGACCCGGGACAGCCGACGTACACCTTC. Together with reference TRBV7-2 and TRBJ1-2, the CDR3 gives the full variable domain: GAGVSQSPSNKVTEKGKDVELRCDPISGHTALYWYRQSLGQGLEFLIYFQGNSAPDKSGLPSDRFSAERTGGSVSTLTIQRTQQEDSAVYLCASSRDPGQPTYTFGSGTRLTVV.

The rearrangement joins TRBV11-2 to TRBJ2-2, with 11 bases identical to TRBD2. From germline, CDR1 is SGHAT and CDR2 FQNNGV. The CDR3 runs to 15 residues. J lost 4 bases, V lost 3 bases, and 1 base had no gene match. The CDR3 DNA reads as TGTGCCAGCAGCTTCGGACTAGCGGGCACCGGGGAGCTGTTTTTT. It is translated as CASSFGLAGTGELFF.

The CDR3 nucleotides read TGTGCCACCAGCAGAGTAAACACAGATACGCAGTATTTT. Its translation: CATSRVNTDTQYF. V is TRBV15 and J is TRBJ2-3; D gene unclear. The germline CDR1 and CDR2 sequences are LNHNV and YYDKDF (reference sequence). The length of the CDR3 is 13 residues. V was shortened by 1 base and J by 2 bases, with 4 bases between the two germline ends.

The CDR3 is CASSATGGNTGELFF. DNA of the CDR3: TGCGCCAGCAGCGCCACAGGGGGTAACACCGGGGAGCTGTTTTTT. V usage is TRBV5-1 and J usage is TRBJ2-2; 8 positions match TRBD1. Germline V CDR1 and CDR2: SGHRS, YFSETQ. J was trimmed by 2 bases and V by 4 bases; bases with no gene match: 4. The CDR3 has 15 amino acids.

This chain connects TRBV9 to TRBJ2-1, with 8 positions matching TRBD2. CDR3 length equals 14 residues. CDR1 SGDLS and CDR2 YYNGEE come from the germline V gene. With V trimmed by 4 bases and J by 6 bases, 6 bases remained unmatched. The CDR3, as DNA: TGTGCCAGCAGCTGGGATAGCGGGACCAATGAGCAGTTCTTC. Encoded protein: CASSWDSGTNEQFF.

The V gene is TRBV5-1, the J gene TRBJ2-7; 9 bases agree with TRBD1. Germline values: CDR1 SGHRS, CDR2 YFSETQ. With 4 bases clipped from V and 0 bases from J, the junction kept 2 bases outside the gene matches. The length of the CDR3 is 14 residues. CDR3 loop: CASSMTGGSYEQYF. The CDR3 DNA follows: TGCGCCAGCAGCATGACAGGGGGCTCCTACGAGCAGTACTTC. Drawing the rest from reference TRBV5-1 and TRBJ2-7, the complete variable domain is KAGVTQTPRYLIKTRGQQVTLSCSPISGHRSVSWYQQTPGQGLQFLFEYFSETQRNKGNFPGRFSGRQFSNSRSEMNVSTLELGDSALYLCASSMTGGSYEQYFGPGTRLTVT.

The V and J genes are TRBV7-8 and TRBJ2-1, with a possible D match to TRBD2 (6 bases). From germline, CDR1 is SGHVS and CDR2 FQNEAQ. V lost 2 bases and J lost 7, with 21 bases in between. This CDR3 is 17 amino acids long. CDR3 in amino acids: CASSLMTLGPGVNEQFF. DNA of the CDR3: TGTGCCAGCAGCTTAATGACTCTTGGACCGGGAGTAAATGAGCAGTTCTTC.

The genes are TRBV6-1 and TRBJ1-4; TRBD1 is a possible D gene (6 bases). Germline CDR1 is MNHNS and CDR2 is SASEGT. The ends were cut back, 1 base at V and 2 bases at J, with 8 bases in the middle. The CDR3 consists of 15 residues. Here the CDR3 reads CASSEGGGTNEKLFF. DNA for the CDR3: TGTGCCAGCAGTGAAGGGGGGGGCACTAATGAAAAACTGTTTTTT.

The V call is TRBV30, the J call TRBJ1-1; no firm D call. The germline gives CDR1 GTSNPN, CDR2 SVGIG (reference sequence). The V end was cut by 8 bases, the J end by 0 bases, with 10 bases between. This CDR3 is built from 12 residues. The CDR3 loop is CAQFDMNTEAFF. DNA for the CDR3: TGTGCCCAGTTCGATATGAACACTGAAGCTTTCTTT.

The chain is built from TRBV18 and TRBJ2-1; D unresolved. This CDR3 comprises 12 residues. Deletions cut 5 bases from V and 3 bases from J, with 5 bases between. Germline V gene sequence: CDR1 KGHSH, CDR2 LQKENI. This CDR3 is CASSSDYNEQFF. CDR3 nucleotide sequence: TGTGCCAGCTCAAGCGACTACAATGAGCAGTTCTTC.

V and J are TRBV7-7 and TRBJ2-2; D not certain. Germline V gives CDR1 SSHAT, CDR2 FNYEAQ (reference sequence). V lost 4 bases and J lost 4, with 4 bases in between. This CDR3 spans 12 amino acids. The CDR3 reads CASSSGTGELFF. CDR3 sequence (DNA): TGTGCCAGCAGCTCAGGCACCGGGGAGCTGTTTTTT.

The V and J genes are TRBV4-1 and TRBJ2-3; TRBD2 might be the D (5 bases). CDR3 size: 15 residues. Trimming took 5 bases from V and 5 from J, leaving 17 bases between them. In germline, CDR1 is MGHRA, CDR2 YSYEKL. CDR3 amino acids: CASSADGIVVDTQYF. The CDR3 DNA reads as TGCGCCAGCAGCGCGGACGGGATAGTGGTAGATACGCAGTATTTT.

On this clone: Other DNA sequences in the same sample also yield this CDR3. This chain joins TRBV5-1 and TRBJ2-1, with TRBD2 matching over 10 bases. Germline V gene lookup returns CDR1 SGHRS and CDR2 YFSETQ. With V trimmed by 3 bases and J by 3 bases, 0 bases remained unmatched. The CDR3 contains 14 residues. This chain's CDR3 is CASSSSGGYNEQFF. DNA for the CDR3: TGCGCCAGCAGCTCTAGCGGGGGCTACAATGAGCAGTTCTTC.

CDR3 in amino acids: CASSVGAGQETQYF. DNA for the CDR3: TGTGCCAGCAGTGTCGGGGCGGGACAAGAGACCCAGTACTTC. The chain carries TRBV6-1 and TRBJ2-5; possible D gene TRBD2, 6 bases. The V gene lost 4 bases and the J gene lost 2 bases, with 11 bases spanning the gap. Germline loops: CDR1 MNHNS, CDR2 SASEGT. The CDR3 runs to 14 residues.

This clone is a singleton in its sample. V usage is TRBV6-1 and J usage is TRBJ2-7; D not resolved. From germline, CDR1 is MNHNS and CDR2 SASEGT. V lost 2 bases and J lost 0, with 8 bases in between. The CDR3 is made up of 14 amino acids. CDR3 protein: CASSELSSSYEQYF. In DNA form, the CDR3 reads TGTGCCAGCAGTGAACTGTCGAGCTCCTACGAGCAGTACTTC.

The J gene is TRBJ2-2, the V gene TRBV13; 13 bases agree with TRBD2. Looked up from germline, CDR1 is PRHDT and CDR2 is FYEKMQ (reference sequence). This CDR3 has 17 amino acids. The junction had 7 bases not matched to a gene; V was cut back by 6 bases and J by 3 bases. The CDR3 DNA reads TGTGCCAGCAGGCCGACTAGCGGGAGGACCTACACCGGGGAGCTGTTTTTT. Its protein is CASRPTSGRTYTGELFF.

This chain links TRBV15 with TRBJ2-4; a possible D gene is TRBD2 (6 bases). Trimming removed 4 bases from V and 6 bases from J, with 16 bases in between. Germline assignment: CDR1 LNHNV and CDR2 YYDKDF (reference sequence). The CDR3 totals 15 residues. The DNA for the CDR3 is TGTGCCACCAGCACCCTTTGGGAGGCGGGAAACATTCAGTACTTC. Translated, it gives CATSTLWEAGNIQYF.

This chain links TRBV7-2 with TRBJ1-1; D uncertain. The V gene lost 5 bases and the J gene lost 4 bases, with 20 bases spanning the gap. CDR1 and CDR2 from the germline V gene are SGHTA and FQGNSA. The CDR3 extends over 16 amino acids. The CDR3 sequence: CASSPPGVLGTTEAFF. CDR3 sequence (DNA): TGTGCCAGCAGCCCACCTGGAGTACTCGGAACCACTGAAGCTTTCTTT.

The chain links TRBV18 to TRBJ1-1; D is possibly TRBD1 (5 bases). CDR3 length: 15 residues. V was cut by 0 bases and J by 5 bases, with 13 bases left in between. CDR1 and CDR2 from the germline V gene are KGHSH and LQKENI. CDR3 DNA: TGTGCCAGCTCACCACCGTTAGTCCGGGGGACTGAAGCTTTCTTT. This gives the protein CASSPPLVRGTEAFF.

This clone came up once. V gene TRBV5-6 combines with J gene TRBJ2-5; 8 bases are a match to TRBD2. Trimming took 2 bases from V and 5 from J; bases not matched to a gene: 5. The CDR3 covers 14 residues. Germline CDR1 SGHDT, CDR2 YYEEEE. The CDR3 protein is CASSFSGTSETQYF. DNA of the CDR3: TGTGCCAGCAGCTTTTCCGGGACTAGTGAGACCCAGTACTTC.

This chain uses TRBV19 with TRBJ2-2; a possible D gene is TRBD2 (5 bases). Germline CDR1 LNHDA, CDR2 SQIVND (reference sequence). Trimming cost V 9 bases and J 3 bases, with 11 bases left between them. The CDR3 is 13 amino acids. CDR3 sequence reads: CASLGRDTGELFF. Here the CDR3 DNA reads TGTGCCAGCCTTGGGAGAGACACCGGGGAGCTGTTTTTT.

Remarks on this clone: The conserved phenylalanine or tryptophan normally closing the CDR3 is absent here, so this likely arose from a read error. No DNA is shown, since the ends of the CDR3 on it are uncertain; the CDR3 is the one TCRdb lists. The V and J genes are TRBV5-1 and TRBJ2-7; no DNA check was done on the table's D call, TRBD1. CDR1 is SGHRS, CDR2 YFSETQ, per germline. The CDR3 region is 13 residues in length, termini included. CDR3 sequence reads: CASSLAFEDWGSS.

The chain employs TRBV10-3 and TRBJ1-5, with no clear D. The germline V gene encodes CDR1 ENHRY and CDR2 SYGVKD. This CDR3 spans 13 amino acids. Trimming pared 7 bases from V and 7 bases from J, leaving 14 bases between. CDR3 amino acids: CAIIPGDGQPQHF. CDR3 nucleotide sequence: TGTGCCATCATTCCCGGGGATGGACAGCCCCAGCATTTT.

The J gene is TRBJ2-7, the V gene TRBV28, with TRBD1 matching over 10 bases. The CDR3 has 15 residues. J lost 7 bases, V lost 6 bases, and 12 bases had no gene match. Germline V gene lookup returns CDR1 MDHEN and CDR2 SYDVKM. The CDR3 coding sequence is TGTGCCAGCAGCCTACCGGGACAGGGGTTTTCGGAGCAGTACTTC. It yields the protein CASSLPGQGFSEQYF.

The V call is TRBV10-3, the J call TRBJ2-7; D may be TRBD1 (6 bases). The CDR3 is 14 residues long. The germline V gene has CDR1 ENHRY and CDR2 SYGVKD. With 10 bases removed from V and 0 bases from J, the gap between germline ends came to 16 bases. The CDR3 spells CATDTQGTSYEQYF. CDR3 coding DNA: TGTGCCACCGATACTCAGGGGACCTCCTACGAGCAGTACTTC.

The rearrangement joins TRBV21-1 to TRBJ1-4. TRBV21-1 is a documented pseudogene. The CDR3 has 16 amino acids. CDR3 nucleotide sequence: TGTGCCAGCAAGGGGCGGGAGGGGGCAAAGAATGAAAAACTGTTTTTT. This encodes CASKGREGAKNEKLFF.